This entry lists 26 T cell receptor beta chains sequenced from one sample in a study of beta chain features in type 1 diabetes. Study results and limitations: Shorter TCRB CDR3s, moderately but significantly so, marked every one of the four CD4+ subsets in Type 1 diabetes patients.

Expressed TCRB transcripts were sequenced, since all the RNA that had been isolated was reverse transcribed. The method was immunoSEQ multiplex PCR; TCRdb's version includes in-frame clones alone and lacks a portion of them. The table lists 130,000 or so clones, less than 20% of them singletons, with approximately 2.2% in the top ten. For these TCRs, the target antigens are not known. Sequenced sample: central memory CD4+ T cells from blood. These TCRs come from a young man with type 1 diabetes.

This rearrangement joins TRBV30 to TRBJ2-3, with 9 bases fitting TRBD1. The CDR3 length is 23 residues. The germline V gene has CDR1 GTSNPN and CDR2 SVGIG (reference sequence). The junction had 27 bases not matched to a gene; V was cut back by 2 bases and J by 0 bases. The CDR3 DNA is TGTGCCTGGAGTACCTTGGGACAGGGCCACCGTGAGGCCTTGGATTTTAGCACAGATACGCAGTATTTT. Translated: CAWSTLGQGHREALDFSTDTQYF.

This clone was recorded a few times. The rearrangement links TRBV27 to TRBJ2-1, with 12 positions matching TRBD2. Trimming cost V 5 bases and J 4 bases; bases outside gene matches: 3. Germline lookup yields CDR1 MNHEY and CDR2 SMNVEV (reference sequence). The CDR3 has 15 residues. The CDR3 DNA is TGTGCCAGCAGTACCCTAGCGGGGGGGTACAATGAGCAGTTCTTC. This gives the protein CASSTLAGGYNEQFF.

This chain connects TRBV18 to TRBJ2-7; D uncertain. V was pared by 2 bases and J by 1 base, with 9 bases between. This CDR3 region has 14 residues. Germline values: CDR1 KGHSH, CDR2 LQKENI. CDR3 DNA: TGTGCCAGCTCACCAGGTTTACCTTCCTACGAGCAGTACTTC. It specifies CASSPGLPSYEQYF.

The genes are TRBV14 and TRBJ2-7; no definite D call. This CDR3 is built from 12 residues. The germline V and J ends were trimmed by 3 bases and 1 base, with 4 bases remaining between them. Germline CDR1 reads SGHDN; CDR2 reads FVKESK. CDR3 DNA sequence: TGTGCCAGCAGCCACAGTTCCTACGAGCAGTACTTC. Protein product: CASSHSSYEQYF.

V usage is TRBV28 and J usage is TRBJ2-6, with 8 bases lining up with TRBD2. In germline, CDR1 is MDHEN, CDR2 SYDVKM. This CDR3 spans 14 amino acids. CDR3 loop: CAARGGIGANVLTF. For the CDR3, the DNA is TGTGCAGCCCGGGGGGGCATAGGGGCCAACGTCCTGACTTTC.

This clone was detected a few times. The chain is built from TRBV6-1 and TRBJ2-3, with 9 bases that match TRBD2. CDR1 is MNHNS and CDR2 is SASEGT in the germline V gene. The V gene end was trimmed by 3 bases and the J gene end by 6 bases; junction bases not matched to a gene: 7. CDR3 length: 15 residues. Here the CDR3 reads CASSDGLAGTDTQYF. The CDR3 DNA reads TGTGCCAGCAGTGACGGCCTAGCGGGGACCGATACGCAGTATTTT.

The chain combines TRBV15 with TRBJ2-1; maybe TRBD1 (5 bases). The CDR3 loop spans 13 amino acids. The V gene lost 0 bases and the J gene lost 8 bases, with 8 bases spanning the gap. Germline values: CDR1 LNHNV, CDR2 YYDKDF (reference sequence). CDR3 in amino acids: CATSRDQGYEQFF. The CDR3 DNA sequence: TGTGCCACCAGCAGAGATCAGGGCTATGAGCAGTTCTTC.

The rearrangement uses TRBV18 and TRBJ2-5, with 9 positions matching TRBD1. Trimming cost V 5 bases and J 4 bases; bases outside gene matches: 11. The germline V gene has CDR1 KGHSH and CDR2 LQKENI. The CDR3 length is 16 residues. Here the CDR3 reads CASSTGTGWDGETQYF. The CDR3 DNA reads TGTGCCAGCTCAACCGGGACAGGGTGGGACGGAGAGACCCAGTACTTC.

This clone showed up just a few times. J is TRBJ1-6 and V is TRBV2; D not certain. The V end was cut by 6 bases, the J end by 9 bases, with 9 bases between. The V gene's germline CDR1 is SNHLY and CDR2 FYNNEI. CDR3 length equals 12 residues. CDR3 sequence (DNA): TGTGCCAGCAGGGTGTTCAGTTCACCCCTCCACTTT. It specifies CASRVFSSPLHF.

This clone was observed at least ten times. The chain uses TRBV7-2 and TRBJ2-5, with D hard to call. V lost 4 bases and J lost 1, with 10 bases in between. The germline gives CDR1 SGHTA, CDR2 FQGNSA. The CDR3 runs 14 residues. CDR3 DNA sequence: TGTGCCAGCAGCTGGCACTGGACCCAAGAGACCCAGTACTTC. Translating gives CASSWHWTQETQYF. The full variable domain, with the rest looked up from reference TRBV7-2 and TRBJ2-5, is GAGVSQSPSNKVTEKGKDVELRCDPISGHTALYWYRQSLGQGLEFLIYFQGNSAPDKSGLPSDRFSAERTGGSVSTLTIQRTQQEDSAVYLCASSWHWTQETQYFGPGTRLLVL.

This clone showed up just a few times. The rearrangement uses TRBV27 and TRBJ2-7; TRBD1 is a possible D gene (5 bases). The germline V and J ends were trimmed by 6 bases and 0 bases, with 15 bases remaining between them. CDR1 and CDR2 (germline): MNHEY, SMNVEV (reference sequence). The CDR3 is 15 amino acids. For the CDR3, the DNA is TGTGCCAGCAGCCGATTGGACACCAGCTCCTACGAGCAGTACTTC. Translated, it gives CASSRLDTSSYEQYF.

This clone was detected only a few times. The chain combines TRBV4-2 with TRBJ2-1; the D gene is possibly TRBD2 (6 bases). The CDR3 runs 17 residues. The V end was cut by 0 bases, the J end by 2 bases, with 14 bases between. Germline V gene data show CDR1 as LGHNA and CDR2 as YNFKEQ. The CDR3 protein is CASSQDYSGTPYNEQFF. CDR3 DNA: TGTGCCAGCAGCCAAGATTACTCCGGGACTCCCTACAATGAGCAGTTCTTC.

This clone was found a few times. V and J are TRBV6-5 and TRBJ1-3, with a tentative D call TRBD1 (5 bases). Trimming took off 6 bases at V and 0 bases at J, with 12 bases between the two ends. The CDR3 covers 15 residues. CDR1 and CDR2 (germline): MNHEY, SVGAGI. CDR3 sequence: CASRPDMYSGNTIYF. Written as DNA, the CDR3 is TGTGCCAGCAGACCGGACATGTACTCTGGAAACACCATATATTTT.

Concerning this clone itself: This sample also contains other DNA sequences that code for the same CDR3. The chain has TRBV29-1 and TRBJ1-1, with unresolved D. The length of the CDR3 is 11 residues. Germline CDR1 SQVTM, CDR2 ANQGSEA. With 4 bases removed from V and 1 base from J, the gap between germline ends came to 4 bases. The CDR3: CSVGTNTEAFF. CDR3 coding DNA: TGCAGCGTTGGGACGAACACTGAAGCTTTCTTT.

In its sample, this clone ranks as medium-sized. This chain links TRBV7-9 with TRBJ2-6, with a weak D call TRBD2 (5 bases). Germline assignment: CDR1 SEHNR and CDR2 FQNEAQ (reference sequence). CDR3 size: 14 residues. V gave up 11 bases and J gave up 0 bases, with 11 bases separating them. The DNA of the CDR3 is TGTGCCGGGGAACGGGGCTCTGGGGCCAACGTCCTGACTTTC. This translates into CAGERGSGANVLTF.

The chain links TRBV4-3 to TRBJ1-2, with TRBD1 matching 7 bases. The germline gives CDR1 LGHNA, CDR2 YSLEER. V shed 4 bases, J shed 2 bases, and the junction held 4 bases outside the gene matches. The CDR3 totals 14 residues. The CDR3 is CASSRGTENYGYTF. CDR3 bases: TGCGCCAGCAGCCGGGGGACAGAGAACTATGGCTACACCTTC.

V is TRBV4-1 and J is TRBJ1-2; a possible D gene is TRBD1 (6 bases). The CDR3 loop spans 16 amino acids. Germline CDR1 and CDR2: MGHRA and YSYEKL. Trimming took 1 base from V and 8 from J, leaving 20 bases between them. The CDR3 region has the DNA TGCGCCAGCAGCCAAGTCGGGACACTTACGGGGTCCGGCTACACCTTC. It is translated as CASSQVGTLTGSGYTF.

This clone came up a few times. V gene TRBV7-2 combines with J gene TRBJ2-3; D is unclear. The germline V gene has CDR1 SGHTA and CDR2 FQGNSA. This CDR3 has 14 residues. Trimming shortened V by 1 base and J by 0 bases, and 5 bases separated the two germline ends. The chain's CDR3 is CASSLGLSTDTQYF. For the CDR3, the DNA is TGTGCCAGCAGCTTAGGGTTGAGCACAGATACGCAGTATTTT.

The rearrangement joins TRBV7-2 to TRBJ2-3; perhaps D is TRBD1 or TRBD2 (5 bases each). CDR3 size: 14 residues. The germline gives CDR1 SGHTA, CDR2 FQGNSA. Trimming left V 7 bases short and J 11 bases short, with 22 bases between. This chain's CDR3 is CASTHPPRDRWQYF. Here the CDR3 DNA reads TGTGCCAGCACCCACCCCCCCCGGGACCGCTGGCAGTATTTT.

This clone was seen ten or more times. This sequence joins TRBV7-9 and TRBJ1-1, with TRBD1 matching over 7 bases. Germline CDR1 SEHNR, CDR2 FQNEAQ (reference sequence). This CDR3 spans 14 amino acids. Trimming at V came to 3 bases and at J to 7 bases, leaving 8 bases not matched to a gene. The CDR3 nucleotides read TGTGCCAGCAGCTTCGGACAGGCCGGGAATGAAGCTTTCTTT. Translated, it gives CASSFGQAGNEAFF.

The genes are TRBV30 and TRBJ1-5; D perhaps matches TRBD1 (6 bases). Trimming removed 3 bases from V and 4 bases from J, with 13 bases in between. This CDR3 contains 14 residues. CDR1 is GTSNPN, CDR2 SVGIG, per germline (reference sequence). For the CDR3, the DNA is TGTGCCTGGAGCCGTGGACAGCAAAATCAGCCCCAGCATTTT. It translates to CAWSRGQQNQPQHF.

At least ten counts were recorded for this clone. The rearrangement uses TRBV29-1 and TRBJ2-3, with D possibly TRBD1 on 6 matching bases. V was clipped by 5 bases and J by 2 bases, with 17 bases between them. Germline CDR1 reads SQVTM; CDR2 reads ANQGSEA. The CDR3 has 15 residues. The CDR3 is CSVLADRIFTDTQYF. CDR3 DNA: TGCAGCGTTTTGGCCGACAGGATTTTCACAGATACGCAGTATTTT.

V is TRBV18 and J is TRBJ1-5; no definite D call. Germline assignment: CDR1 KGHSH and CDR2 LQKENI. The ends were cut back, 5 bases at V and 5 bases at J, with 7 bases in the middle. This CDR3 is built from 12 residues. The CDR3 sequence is CASSTQDQPQHF. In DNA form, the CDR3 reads TGTGCCAGCTCAACACAAGATCAGCCCCAGCATTTT.

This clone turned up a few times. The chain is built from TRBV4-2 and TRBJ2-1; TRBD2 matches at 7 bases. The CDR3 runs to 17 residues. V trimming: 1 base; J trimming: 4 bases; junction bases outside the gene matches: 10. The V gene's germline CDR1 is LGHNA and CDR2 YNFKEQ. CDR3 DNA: TGTGCCAGCAGCCAAGCGGCTAGCGGCGGCAATTACAATGAGCAGTTCTTC. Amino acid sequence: CASSQAASGGNYNEQFF.

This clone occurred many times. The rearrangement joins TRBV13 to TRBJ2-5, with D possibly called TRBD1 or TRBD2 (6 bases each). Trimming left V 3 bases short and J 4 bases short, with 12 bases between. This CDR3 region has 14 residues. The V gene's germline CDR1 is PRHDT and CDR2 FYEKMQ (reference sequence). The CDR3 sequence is CASSFGGRAETQYF. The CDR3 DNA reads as TGTGCCAGCAGCTTCGGGGGCAGGGCAGAGACCCAGTACTTC.

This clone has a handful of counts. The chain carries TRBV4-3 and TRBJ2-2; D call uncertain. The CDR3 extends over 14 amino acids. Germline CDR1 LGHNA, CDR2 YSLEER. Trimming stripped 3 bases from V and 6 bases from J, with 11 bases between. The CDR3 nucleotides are TGCGCCAGCAGCCAGACCGTCCTCCCCGGGGAGCTGTTTTTT. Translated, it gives CASSQTVLPGELFF.